The 20 T cell receptor beta chains below were found in one sample sequenced in a study of T cell clones after liver transplantation. Here immunoSEQ multiplex PCR was the method, and the copy in TCRdb shows in-frame clones only, minus some. Among tens of thousands of clones listed, 70% to 90% were seen once. The sequencing here drew on CD4+ T cells from blood, taken at the 22-month timepoint. These TCRs come from a human patient who received a liver transplant. Part of the T cell pool may stem from the graft donor.

This clone was observed a single time. The chain has TRBV19 and TRBJ2-3, with D possibly being TRBD1 (7 bases). CDR1 and CDR2 from the germline V gene are LNHDA and SQIVND (reference sequence). The CDR3 spans 16 residues. V gave up 5 bases and J gave up 4 bases, with 19 bases separating them. The CDR3 loop is CASSVGQVGSSDTQYF. CDR3 in DNA: TGTGCCAGTAGTGTCGGACAGGTCGGGAGTTCAGATACGCAGTATTTT.

Here the CDR3 reads CASSPIGGEGGTDTQYF. The CDR3 DNA reads TGTGCCAGCAGCCCTATTGGGGGGGAGGGAGGTACAGATACGCAGTATTTT. The chain links TRBV7-2 to TRBJ2-3; 7 positions match TRBD2. The junction had 14 bases not matched to a gene; V was cut back by 5 bases and J by 3 bases. Germline V gene data show CDR1 as SGHTA and CDR2 as FQGNSA. The length of the CDR3 is 17 residues.

The count of this clone is one. The chain's CDR3 is CASSPRGGRETQYF. CDR3 nucleotides: TGCGCCAGCAGCCCCCGAGGGGGTAGGGAGACCCAGTACTTC. The V call is TRBV5-1, the J call TRBJ2-5; D might be TRBD1 (6 bases). Trimming stripped 4 bases from V and 5 bases from J, with 15 bases between. This CDR3 has 14 amino acids. The germline CDR1 and CDR2 sequences are SGHRS and YFSETQ.

V is TRBV7-2 and J is TRBJ1-1; D remains unclear. Germline V gene sequence: CDR1 SGHTA, CDR2 FQGNSA. V shed 5 bases and J shed 4 bases, with 11 bases lying between them. The CDR3 consists of 13 residues. CDR3 nucleotides: TGTGCCAGCAGCCCTACAAGGACCACTGAAGCTTTCTTT. Translating it yields CASSPTRTTEAFF.

Many counts were recorded for this clone. The gene calls are TRBV6-6 and TRBJ1-2; 7 positions match TRBD1. CDR1 is MNHNY and CDR2 is SVGAGI in the germline V gene (reference sequence). The CDR3 spans 14 residues. V shed 8 bases and J 0 bases; nucleotides not matched to a gene: 6. The CDR3 region has the DNA TGTGCCAGCCACGGACAGGTCTCTAACTATGGCTACACCTTC. It is translated as CASHGQVSNYGYTF.

This chain joins TRBV6-1 and TRBJ1-5; D gene ambiguous. The CDR3 covers 10 residues. Trimming removed 7 bases from V and 7 bases from J, with 5 bases in between. Germline V lookup: CDR1 MNHNS, CDR2 SASEGT. The CDR3 DNA reads as TGTGCCAGCAACTTCCAGCCCCAGCATTTT. It specifies CASNFQPQHF.

V usage is TRBV5-1 and J usage is TRBJ1-1, with 9 bases that match TRBD1. The CDR3 covers 15 residues. The germline CDR1 and CDR2 sequences are SGHRS and YFSETQ. Unmatched junction bases numbered 9, after V lost 4 bases and J lost 5 bases. The CDR3 DNA sequence: TGCGCCAGCAGCCCGTCGACAGGGGGGATAACTGAAGCTTTCTTT. Protein: CASSPSTGGITEAFF.

This chain joins TRBV7-2 and TRBJ2-3; maybe TRBD2 (6 bases). The V gene's germline CDR1 is SGHTA and CDR2 FQGNSA. CDR3 length equals 16 residues. Trimming shortened V by 7 bases and J by 0 bases, and 17 bases separated the two germline ends. CDR3 residues: CASTPREYASTDTQYF. The DNA of the CDR3 is TGTGCCAGCACCCCCCGGGAGTACGCTAGCACAGATACGCAGTATTTT.

This clone has just one count. The chain has TRBV6-6 and TRBJ1-4; the D is unclear. V shed 2 bases and J shed 8 bases, with 6 bases lying between them. The length of the CDR3 is 12 residues. Germline V gene data show CDR1 as MNHNY and CDR2 as SVGAGI (reference sequence). The CDR3 region has the DNA TGTGCCAGCAGTTACCTGGGGGAAAAACTGTTTTTT. Translated, it gives CASSYLGEKLFF.

This clone was seen a handful of times. V is TRBV9 and J is TRBJ2-7, with a possible D match to TRBD2 (6 bases). V dropped 2 bases and J dropped 2 bases, with 14 bases sitting between them. The CDR3 has 15 residues. CDR1 and CDR2 (germline): SGDLS, YYNGEE. The CDR3 DNA reads TGTGCCAGCAGCGTGGGGGGTAGCGTTACCTACGAGCAGTACTTC. Amino acid sequence: CASSVGGSVTYEQYF.

The chain uses TRBV10-3 and TRBJ2-1; D is uncertain. The germline gives CDR1 ENHRY, CDR2 SYGVKD. The ends were cut back, 4 bases at V and 9 bases at J, with 7 bases in the middle. CDR3 length equals 11 residues. The CDR3 region has the DNA TGTGCCATCAGTGCCGACACTGAGCAGTTCTTC. As protein: CAISADTEQFF.

This chain joins TRBV9 and TRBJ2-3; TRBD2 matches at 7 bases. The CDR3 extends over 12 amino acids. V lost 3 bases to trimming and J lost 14 bases; unmatched junction nucleotides: 9. CDR1 and CDR2 (germline): SGDLS, YYNGEE. CDR3: CASSESGALPYF. The DNA of the CDR3 is TGTGCCAGCAGCGAGAGCGGGGCCCTCCCGTATTTT.

This clone was detected once. The chain couples TRBV6-1 to TRBJ2-7; D remains unclear. Germline CDR1 reads MNHNS; CDR2 reads SASEGT. This CDR3 is 11 amino acids long. Trimming cost V 2 bases and J 1 base, with 0 bases left between them. DNA of the CDR3: TGTGCCAGCAGTGAATCCTACGAGCAGTACTTC. It encodes CASSESYEQYF.

The V gene is TRBV10-1, the J gene TRBJ2-1; no firm D call. The V end lost 3 bases, the J end lost 3 bases, and 15 bases lay between the germline ends. The CDR3 runs to 16 residues. CDR1 is WNHNN and CDR2 is SYGVQD in the germline V gene (reference sequence). The CDR3 spells CASSELFGDRYNEQFF. CDR3 sequence (DNA): TGCGCCAGCAGTGAACTTTTTGGAGACCGCTACAATGAGCAGTTCTTC.

V usage is TRBV2 and J usage is TRBJ2-4; a possible D gene is TRBD1 (5 bases). Between the trimmed V and J ends, which lost 3 bases and 0 bases, there was a span of 18 bases. Germline CDR1 reads SNHLY; CDR2 reads FYNNEI. CDR3 length: 18 residues. The CDR3: CASSDTGSFVLAKNIQYF. The CDR3 region has the DNA TGTGCCAGCAGTGACACAGGCAGCTTCGTTCTAGCCAAAAACATTCAGTACTTC.

The chain is built from TRBV5-4 and TRBJ2-3; D gene uncertain. Trimming took 2 bases from V and 6 from J, leaving 13 bases between them. The CDR3 length is 14 residues. Looked up from germline, CDR1 is SGHNT and CDR2 is YYREEE (reference sequence). For the CDR3, the DNA is TGTGCCAGCAGCTTCCGTAGTAAGTCGGATACGCAGTATTTT. Translation: CASSFRSKSDTQYF.

This clone was counted once. The chain uses TRBV6-1 and TRBJ2-7; D is perhaps TRBD2 (6 bases). The CDR3 sequence is 13 residues long. Germline V gene sequence: CDR1 MNHNS, CDR2 SASEGT. V was cut by 4 bases and J by 4 bases, with 11 bases left in between. CDR3 coding DNA: TGTGCCAGCAGTGTCCCTGGGACTTACGAGCAGTACTTC. Translated, it gives CASSVPGTYEQYF.

The rearrangement links TRBV19 to TRBJ1-2, with a possible D match to TRBD1 (6 bases). This CDR3 region has 14 residues. The V and J ends lost 6 bases and 1 base respectively, with 12 bases between them. Germline V lookup: CDR1 LNHDA, CDR2 SQIVND (reference sequence). CDR3 in DNA: TGTGCCAGTAGCAACAGGGTTCGTAACTATGGCTACACCTTC. Its translation: CASSNRVRNYGYTF.

V usage is TRBV19 and J usage is TRBJ1-3; D is possibly TRBD1 (5 bases). Germline loops: CDR1 LNHDA, CDR2 SQIVND (reference sequence). Between the trimmed V and J ends, which lost 7 bases and 2 bases, there was a span of 9 bases. This CDR3 spans 13 amino acids. The CDR3 protein is CASIRTPGNTIYF. DNA of the CDR3: TGTGCCAGTATCAGGACACCTGGAAACACCATATATTTT.

The V call is TRBV29-1, the J call TRBJ2-3, with D perhaps matching TRBD2 (6 bases). Trimming took 7 bases from V and 1 from J, leaving 9 bases between them. The CDR3 runs 12 residues. Per germline, CDR1 SQVTM and CDR2 ANQGSEA. The CDR3 here is CSGGTGTDTQYF. CDR3 in DNA: TGCAGCGGGGGGACTGGCACAGATACGCAGTATTTT.